The 3 T cell receptor beta chains reported below all come from one sample, sequenced in a study of siplizumab effects on memory and regulatory T cells. The protocol was immunoSEQ multiplex PCR, while the TCRdb copy is restricted to in-frame clones and leaves out a portion. The sample comprises more than 90,000 clones, just under 95% of which are singletons, and approximately 1.2% rests with the top ten. Source material: non-Treg CD4+ T cells sorted from blood. These TCRs come from a human donor in good health.

V usage is TRBV11-2 and J usage is TRBJ2-3; D unclear. The germline CDR1 and CDR2 sequences are SGHAT and FQNNGV. Trimming shortened V by 4 bases and J by 3 bases, and 14 bases separated the two germline ends. CDR3 length: 15 amino acids. The CDR3 DNA reads TGTGCCAGCAGCTCCGCAAGTCCCTTGACAGATACGCAGTATTTT. Its translation: CASSSASPLTDTQYF.

The chain is built from TRBV11-2 and TRBJ2-7; D is uncertain. V lost 1 base and J lost 0, with 7 bases in between. Germline CDR1 reads SGHAT; CDR2 reads FQNNGV. The CDR3 extends over 14 amino acids. Here the CDR3 reads CASSLGVSSYEQYF. The CDR3 DNA sequence: TGTGCCAGCAGCTTAGGGGTGAGCTCCTACGAGCAGTACTTC.

This chain joins TRBV6-1 and TRBJ2-7; TRBD2 matches at 12 bases. With 8 bases clipped from V and 3 bases from J, the junction kept 11 bases outside the gene matches. The CDR3 sequence is 16 residues long. The germline CDR1 and CDR2 sequences are MNHNS and SASEGT. The CDR3 reads CASGKGTSGFFYEQYF. The CDR3, as DNA: TGTGCCAGCGGTAAAGGGACTAGCGGGTTCTTCTACGAGCAGTACTTC.